The 13 T cell receptor beta chains reported below all come from one sample, sequenced in a study of blood T cells in healthy people across ages. It was with a sample-barcoded 5' primer and a J-beta primer mix that a second PCR of about 7 to 12 cycles was run. Each CDR3 protein gets one entry after TCRdb re-called the 5' RACE reads with MiXCR. Among roughly 930,000 distinct CDR3 sequences listed, about 48% were seen once. Source material: blood. The receptors originated from a man younger than 40 in good health.

This clonotype was counted a few times. This chain links TRBV7-8 with TRBJ1-2, with TRBD1 matching over 12 bases. The CDR3 runs to 18 residues. V trimming: 7 bases; J trimming: 8 bases; junction bases outside the gene matches: 20. CDR1 is SGHVS, CDR2 FQNEAQ, per germline. Written as DNA, the CDR3 is TGTGCCAGCACCGCTTGGTTGGGACAGGGGGCGATCGGCGAAGGCTACACCTTC. Translating it yields CASTAWLGQGAIGEGYTF.

This clonotype has only a few counts. The rearrangement joins TRBV28 to TRBJ1-2; tentative D call: TRBD1 (5 bases). Germline assignment: CDR1 MDHEN and CDR2 SYDVKM. Trimming left V 5 bases short and J 2 bases short, with 9 bases between. The CDR3 totals 13 residues. This CDR3 is CASSVTENYGYTF. The CDR3 DNA follows: TGTGCCAGCAGTGTGACAGAAAACTATGGCTACACCTTC.

The chain uses TRBV27 and TRBJ1-2; D perhaps matches TRBD1 (5 bases). Germline V lookup: CDR1 MNHEY, CDR2 SMNVEV (reference sequence). The CDR3 is made up of 15 amino acids. Trimming removed 4 bases at V and 1 base at J, with 13 bases between. The CDR3 region has the DNA TGTGCCAGCAGTTCCGCCCAGGGAATTAACTATGGCTACACCTTC. Its translation: CASSSAQGINYGYTF.

J is TRBJ2-3 and V is TRBV5-6; D is unresolved. The CDR3 covers 14 residues. Germline CDR1 reads SGHDT; CDR2 reads YYEEEE. Trimming removed 3 bases from V and 6 bases from J, with 14 bases in between. CDR3 nucleotide sequence: TGTGCCAGCAGCTATCGAACAGTAGGGGATACGCAGTATTTT. Translated, it gives CASSYRTVGDTQYF.

This clonotype was counted many times. V and J are TRBV29-1 and TRBJ2-5; a weak D match, TRBD1 (5 bases). The CDR3 contains 12 residues. The ends were cut back, 8 bases at V and 2 bases at J, with 12 bases in the middle. Germline loops: CDR1 SQVTM, CDR2 ANQGSEA. The CDR3 region is CSSRQSQETQYF. The CDR3 bases are TGCAGCTCCCGACAGAGTCAAGAGACCCAGTACTTC.

This chain uses TRBV28 with TRBJ2-5, with TRBD1 identical over 7 bases. V shed 2 bases, J shed 7 bases, and the junction held 10 bases outside the gene matches. This CDR3 is built from 15 residues. CDR1 is MDHEN and CDR2 is SYDVKM in the germline V gene. The CDR3 protein is CASSLGTAGPRTQYF. The CDR3, as DNA: TGTGCCAGCAGTTTAGGGACAGCCGGACCCCGGACCCAGTACTTC.

This clonotype was counted between two and nine times. An end of the junction differs from the germline gene, which may be a read error. The genes are TRBV7-9 and TRBJ2-1, with TRBD1 identical over 7 bases. Germline V CDR1 and CDR2: SEHNR, FQNEAQ (reference sequence). The CDR3 length is 13 residues. The CDR3 sequence is CATSPGGLYEQFF. The CDR3 DNA reads TGTGCCACCAGCCCAGGGGGTTTGTATGAGCAGTTCTTC.

Note on this clonotype: Relative to the germline gene, one junction end is altered; a read error may explain this. The chain couples TRBV12-3 or TRBV12-4 to TRBJ2-3, with TRBD1 identical over 7 bases. The CDR3 extends over 16 amino acids. DNA for the CDR3: TGTACCAGCAGTAAAAAGACGGGACAGCCCACAGATACGCAGTATTTT. Its translation is CTSSKKTGQPTDTQYF.

This clonotype was seen only a few times. The rearrangement links TRBV5-1 to TRBJ2-3; no clear D gene. CDR1 and CDR2 from the germline V gene are SGHRS and YFSETQ. This CDR3 contains 13 residues. Trimming left V 5 bases short and J 7 bases short, with 14 bases between. Here the CDR3 reads CASRGEQAHTQYF. The CDR3 DNA reads as TGCGCCAGCAGGGGCGAGCAGGCGCATACGCAGTATTTT.

The chain joins TRBV6-5 to TRBJ2-7, with D hard to call. V gave up 6 bases and J gave up 0 bases, with 15 bases separating them. The CDR3 runs to 15 residues. Germline V gene data show CDR1 as MNHEY and CDR2 as SVGAGI. The CDR3 loop reads CASSRDPRSSYEQYF. CDR3 DNA: TGTGCCAGCAGCCGAGACCCAAGGAGCTCCTACGAGCAGTACTTC.

This chain joins TRBV20-1 and TRBJ1-5; D gene unclear. Trimming pared 1 base from V and 0 bases from J, leaving 10 bases between. The germline V gene has CDR1 DFQATT and CDR2 SNEGSKA (reference sequence). This CDR3 contains 15 residues. As DNA, the CDR3 is TGCAGTGCTAGAGGTGGAGGTTATAGCAATCAGCCCCAGCATTTT. Translation gives CSARGGGYSNQPQHF.

The chain carries TRBV20-1 and TRBJ2-1; the match to TRBD2 covers 10 bases. Germline CDR1 reads DFQATT; CDR2 reads SNEGSKA (reference sequence). After removal of 0 bases from V and 4 bases from J, the junction contained 3 bases not matched to a gene. The CDR3 spans 15 residues. The CDR3 nucleotides are TGCAGTGCTAGAGAACTAGCGGGGACATACAATGAGCAGTTCTTC. Its protein product is CSARELAGTYNEQFF.

This chain joins TRBV6-1 and TRBJ2-7; the D gene could be TRBD1 or TRBD2 (6 bases each). V was clipped by 1 base and J by 0 bases, with 10 bases between them. Germline CDR1 and CDR2: MNHNS and SASEGT. The CDR3 runs 15 residues. CDR3 bases: TGTGCCAGCAGTGAAGTAGGGGGGAGCTCCTACGAGCAGTACTTC. Residues: CASSEVGGSSYEQYF.